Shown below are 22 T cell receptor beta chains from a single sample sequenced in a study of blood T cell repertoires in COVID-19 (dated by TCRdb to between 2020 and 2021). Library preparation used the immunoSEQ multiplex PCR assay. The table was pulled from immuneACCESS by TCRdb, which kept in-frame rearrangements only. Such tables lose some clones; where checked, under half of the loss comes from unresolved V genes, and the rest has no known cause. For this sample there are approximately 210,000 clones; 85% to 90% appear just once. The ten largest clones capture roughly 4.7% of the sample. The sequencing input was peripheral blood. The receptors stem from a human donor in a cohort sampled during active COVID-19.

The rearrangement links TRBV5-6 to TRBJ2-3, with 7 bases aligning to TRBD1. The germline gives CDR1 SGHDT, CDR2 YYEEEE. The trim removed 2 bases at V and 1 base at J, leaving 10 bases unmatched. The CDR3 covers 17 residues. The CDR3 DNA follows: TGTGCCAGCAGCTTATACCTAGGGGGCGCCGGCACAGATACGCAGTATTTT. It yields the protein CASSLYLGGAGTDTQYF. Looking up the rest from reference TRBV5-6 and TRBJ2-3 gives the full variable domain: DAGVTQSPTHLIKTRGQQVTLRCSPKSGHDTVSWYQQALGQGPQFIFQYYEEEERQRGNFPDRFSGHQFPNYSSELNVNALLLGDSALYLCASSLYLGGAGTDTQYFGPGTRLTVL.

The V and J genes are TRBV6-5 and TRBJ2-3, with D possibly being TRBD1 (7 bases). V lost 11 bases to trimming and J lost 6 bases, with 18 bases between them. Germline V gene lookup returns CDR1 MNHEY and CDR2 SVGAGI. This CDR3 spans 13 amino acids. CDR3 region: CAAGGLAGDTQYF. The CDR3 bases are TGTGCCGCAGGGGGACTGGCCGGGGATACGCAGTATTTT.

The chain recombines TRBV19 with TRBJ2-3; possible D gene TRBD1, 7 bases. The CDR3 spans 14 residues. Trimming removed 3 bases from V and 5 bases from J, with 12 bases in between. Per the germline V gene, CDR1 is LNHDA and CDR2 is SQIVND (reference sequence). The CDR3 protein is CASSIRQGGDTQYF. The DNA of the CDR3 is TGTGCCAGTAGTATTAGGCAGGGGGGAGATACGCAGTATTTT.

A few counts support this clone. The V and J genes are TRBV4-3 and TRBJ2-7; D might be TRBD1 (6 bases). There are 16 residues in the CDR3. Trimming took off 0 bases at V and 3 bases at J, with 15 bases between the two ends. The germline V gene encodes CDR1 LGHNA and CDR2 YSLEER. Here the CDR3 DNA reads TGCGCCAGCAGCCAAGATTGGGGGACAATGGGCTACGAGCAGTACTTC. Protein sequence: CASSQDWGTMGYEQYF.

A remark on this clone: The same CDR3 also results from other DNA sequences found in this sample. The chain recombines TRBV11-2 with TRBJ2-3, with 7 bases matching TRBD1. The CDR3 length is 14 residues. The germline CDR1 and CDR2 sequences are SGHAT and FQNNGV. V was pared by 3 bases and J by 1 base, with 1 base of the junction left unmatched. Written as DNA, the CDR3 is TGTGCCAGCAGCTTGGGGACAGGCACAGATACGCAGTATTTT. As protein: CASSLGTGTDTQYF.

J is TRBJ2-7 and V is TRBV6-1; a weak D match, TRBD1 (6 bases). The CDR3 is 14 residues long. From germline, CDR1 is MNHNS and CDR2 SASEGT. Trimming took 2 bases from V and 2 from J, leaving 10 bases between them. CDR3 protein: CASSEQSGAYEQYF. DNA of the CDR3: TGTGCCAGCAGTGAACAGTCAGGGGCCTACGAGCAGTACTTC.

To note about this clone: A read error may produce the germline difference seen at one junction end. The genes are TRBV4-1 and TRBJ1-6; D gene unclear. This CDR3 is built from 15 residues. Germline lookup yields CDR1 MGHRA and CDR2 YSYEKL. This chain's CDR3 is CASSQRAQEPSLLHF. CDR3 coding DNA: TGCGCCAGCAGCCAGAGGGCTCAAGAGCCTTCACTCCTCCACTTT.

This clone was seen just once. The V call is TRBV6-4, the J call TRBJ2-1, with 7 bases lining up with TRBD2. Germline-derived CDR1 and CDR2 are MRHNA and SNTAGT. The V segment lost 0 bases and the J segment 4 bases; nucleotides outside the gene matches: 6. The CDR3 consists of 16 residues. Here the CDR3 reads CASSDSVQGGYNEQFF. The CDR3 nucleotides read TGTGCCAGCAGTGACTCGGTGCAGGGAGGGTACAATGAGCAGTTCTTC.

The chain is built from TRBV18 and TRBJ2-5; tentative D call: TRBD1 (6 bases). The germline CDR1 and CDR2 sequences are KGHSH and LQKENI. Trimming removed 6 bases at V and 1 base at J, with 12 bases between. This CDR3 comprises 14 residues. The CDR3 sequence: CASSQGQTQETQYF. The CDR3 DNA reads TGTGCCAGCTCCCAAGGACAGACCCAAGAGACCCAGTACTTC. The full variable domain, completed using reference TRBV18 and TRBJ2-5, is NAGVMQNPRHLVRRRGQEARLRCSPMKGHSHVYWYRQLPEEGLKFMVYLQKENIIDESGMPKERFSAEFPKEGPSILRIQQVVRGDSAAYFCASSQGQTQETQYFGPGTRLLVL.

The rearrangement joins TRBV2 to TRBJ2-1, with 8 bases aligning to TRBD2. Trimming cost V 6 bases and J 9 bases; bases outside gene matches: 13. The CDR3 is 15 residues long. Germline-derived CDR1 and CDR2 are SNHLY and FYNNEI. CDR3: CASSPTTSGLREQFF. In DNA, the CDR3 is TGTGCCAGCAGCCCCACTACTAGCGGCCTCCGTGAGCAGTTCTTC.

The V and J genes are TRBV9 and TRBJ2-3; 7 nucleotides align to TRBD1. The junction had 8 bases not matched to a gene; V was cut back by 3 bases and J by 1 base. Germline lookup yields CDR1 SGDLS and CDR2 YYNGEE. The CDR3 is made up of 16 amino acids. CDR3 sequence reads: CASSAYRGGGTDTQYF. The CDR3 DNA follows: TGTGCCAGCAGCGCCTACAGGGGTGGGGGCACAGATACGCAGTATTTT. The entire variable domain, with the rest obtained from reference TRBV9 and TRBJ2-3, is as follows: DSGVTQTPKHLITATGQRVTLRCSPRSGDLSVYWYQQSLDQGLQFLIQYYNGEERAKGNILERFSAQQFPDLHSELNLSSLELGDSALYFCASSAYRGGGTDTQYFGPGTRLTVL.

CDR3 nucleotide sequence: TGCGCCAGCAGCCAAGAAGGCGGGGGTTCTTCCTACGAGCAGTACTTC. Protein sequence: CASSQEGGGSSYEQYF. J is TRBJ2-7 and V is TRBV4-1, with TRBD2 identical over 7 bases. In germline, CDR1 is MGHRA, CDR2 YSYEKL. The CDR3 is made up of 16 amino acids. Trimming at V came to 0 bases and at J to 1 base, leaving 6 bases not matched to a gene.

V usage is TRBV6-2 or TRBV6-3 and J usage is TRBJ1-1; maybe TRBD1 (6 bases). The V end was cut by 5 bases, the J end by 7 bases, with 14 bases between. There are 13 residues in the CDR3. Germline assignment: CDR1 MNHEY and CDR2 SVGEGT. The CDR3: CASSAQGFSEAFF. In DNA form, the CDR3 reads TGTGCCAGCAGTGCACAGGGCTTTAGTGAAGCTTTCTTT.

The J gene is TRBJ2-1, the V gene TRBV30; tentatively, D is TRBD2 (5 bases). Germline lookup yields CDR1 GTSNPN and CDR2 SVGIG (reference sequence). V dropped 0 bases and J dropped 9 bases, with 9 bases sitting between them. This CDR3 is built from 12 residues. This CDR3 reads CAWSVSGFEQFF. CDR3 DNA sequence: TGTGCCTGGAGTGTAAGCGGATTTGAGCAGTTCTTC.

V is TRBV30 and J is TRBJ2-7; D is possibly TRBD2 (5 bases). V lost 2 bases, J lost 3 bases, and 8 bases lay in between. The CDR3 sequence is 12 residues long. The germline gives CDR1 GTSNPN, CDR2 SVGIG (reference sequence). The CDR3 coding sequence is TGTGCCTGGAGTCTCCGGGACTACGAGCAGTACTTC. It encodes CAWSLRDYEQYF.

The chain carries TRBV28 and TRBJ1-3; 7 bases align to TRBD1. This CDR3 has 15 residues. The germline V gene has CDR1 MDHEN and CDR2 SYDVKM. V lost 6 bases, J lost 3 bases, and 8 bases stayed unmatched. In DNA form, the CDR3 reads TGTGCCAGCAGGCGGACACCAGGGGGTGGAAACACCATATATTTT. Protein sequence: CASRRTPGGGNTIYF.

CDR3 amino acids: CASSSAVEQGSYEQYF. Written as DNA, the CDR3 is TGCGCCAGCAGCTCCGCAGTGGAGCAGGGGAGCTACGAGCAGTACTTC. The chain couples TRBV5-1 to TRBJ2-7; TRBD1 is a possible D gene (6 bases). The germline CDR1 and CDR2 sequences are SGHRS and YFSETQ. The CDR3 is 16 residues long. V gave up 3 bases and J gave up 3 bases, with 19 bases separating them. The full variable domain, rest sourced from reference TRBV5-1 and TRBJ2-7, is KAGVTQTPRYLIKTRGQQVTLSCSPISGHRSVSWYQQTPGQGLQFLFEYFSETQRNKGNFPGRFSGRQFSNSRSEMNVSTLELGDSALYLCASSSAVEQGSYEQYFGPGTRLTVT.

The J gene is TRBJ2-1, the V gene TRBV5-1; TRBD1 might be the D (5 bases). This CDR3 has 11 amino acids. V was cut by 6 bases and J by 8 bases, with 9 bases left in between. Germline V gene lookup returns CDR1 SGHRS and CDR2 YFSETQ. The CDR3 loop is CASTRVDEQFF. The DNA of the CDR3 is TGCGCCAGCACCAGGGTGGATGAGCAGTTCTTC.

CDR3 DNA: TGCAGCGTCCGACAGGCCTACGAGCAGTACTTC. Protein product: CSVRQAYEQYF. The chain is built from TRBV29-1 and TRBJ2-7; tentatively, D is TRBD1 (6 bases). Per germline, CDR1 SQVTM and CDR2 ANQGSEA. V shed 6 bases and J shed 2 bases, with 8 bases lying between them. The CDR3 spans 11 residues.

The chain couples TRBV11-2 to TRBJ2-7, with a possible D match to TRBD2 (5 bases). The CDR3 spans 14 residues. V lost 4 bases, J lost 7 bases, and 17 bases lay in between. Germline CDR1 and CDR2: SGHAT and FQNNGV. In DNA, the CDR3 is TGTGCCAGCAGCTCCCAAATGATGACGGGGGAGCAGTACTTC. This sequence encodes CASSSQMMTGEQYF.

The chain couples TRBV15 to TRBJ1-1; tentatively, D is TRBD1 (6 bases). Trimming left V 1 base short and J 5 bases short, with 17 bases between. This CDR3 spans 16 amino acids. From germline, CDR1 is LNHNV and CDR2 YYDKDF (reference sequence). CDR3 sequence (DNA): TGTGCCACCAGCAGAGGGGCAGGGGCCAGTTTTACTGAAGCTTTCTTT. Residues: CATSRGAGASFTEAFF.

The CDR3 loop reads CATSSVQGVGETQYF. The CDR3 DNA reads TGTGCCACCAGCAGTGTCCAGGGTGTAGGAGAGACCCAGTACTTC. The rearrangement joins TRBV15 to TRBJ2-5; perhaps TRBD1 as D (5 bases). The CDR3 runs 15 residues. Looked up from germline, CDR1 is LNHNV and CDR2 is YYDKDF (reference sequence). Trimming removed 3 bases at V and 4 bases at J, with 15 bases between.